Following are 14 T cell receptor beta chains from one sample sequenced in a study of T-cell memory formation after mild COVID-19. From the 5' RACE reads, TCRdb called clonotypes with MiXCR, one entry per CDR3 protein. The sample carries under 300,000 distinct CDR3 sequences, 8% to 9.5% recorded once. Sequenced sample: PBMCs or a T cell subset sorted from them (not recorded which). These receptor sequences come from a man aged 18 to 35 who had mild COVID-19 (a few samples of this study predate the infection). Cell type and time point are not known.

This clonotype came up a few times. The V and J genes are TRBV6-5 and TRBJ2-2; D might be TRBD1 (5 bases). Germline V gene data show CDR1 as MNHEY and CDR2 as SVGAGI. V was trimmed by 2 bases and J by 8 bases, leaving 12 bases between them. This CDR3 region has 14 residues. The CDR3 DNA is TGTGCCAGCAGTTACGCCGTCAGGGCTGGGGAGCTGTTTTTT. Translation gives CASSYAVRAGELFF.

The chain couples TRBV5-5 to TRBJ2-6; D gene ambiguous. Trimming shortened V by 0 bases and J by 0 bases, and 10 bases separated the two germline ends. The CDR3 extends over 17 amino acids. CDR1 SGHKS and CDR2 YYEKEE come from the germline V gene (reference sequence). CDR3 bases: TGTGCCAGCAGCTTGGGCAGAGTATTCTCTGGGGCCAACGTCCTGACTTTC. Translating gives CASSLGRVFSGANVLTF.

This clonotype was counted at least ten times. V gene TRBV6-2 or TRBV6-3 combines with J gene TRBJ1-1; 8 positions agree with TRBD1. Trimming at V came to 6 bases and at J to 2 bases, leaving 2 bases not matched to a gene. The CDR3 totals 13 residues. Per germline, CDR1 MNHEY and CDR2 SVGEGT. The CDR3 DNA reads TGTGCCAGCAGACAGGGGGGCAACACTGAAGCTTTCTTT. Amino acid sequence: CASRQGGNTEAFF.

This clonotype was seen many times. The chain employs TRBV5-1 and TRBJ2-3; D not resolved. The CDR3 totals 12 residues. Deletions cut 5 bases from V and 3 bases from J, with 7 bases between. Germline CDR1 SGHRS, CDR2 YFSETQ. CDR3 sequence (DNA): TGCGCCAGCAGTGGAACGACAGATACGCAGTATTTT. This codes for CASSGTTDTQYF.

A few counts support this clonotype. CDR3 in amino acids: CASSPTGLTDTQYF. The DNA for the CDR3 is TGTGCCAGCAGCCCAACCGGACTCACAGATACGCAGTATTTT. The chain uses TRBV6-6 and TRBJ2-3, with D perhaps TRBD2 (5 bases). V was cut by 6 bases and J by 2 bases, with 12 bases left in between. CDR3 size: 14 residues. The V gene's germline CDR1 is MNHNY and CDR2 SVGAGI (reference sequence).

This clonotype was recorded a few times. The V call is TRBV12-3 or TRBV12-4, the J call TRBJ2-3, with D perhaps TRBD2 (5 bases). The CDR3 covers 14 residues. Trimming shortened V by 5 bases and J by 2 bases, and 11 bases separated the two germline ends. The CDR3 reads CASSARAITDTQYF. In nucleotides, the CDR3 is TGTGCCAGCAGTGCGCGGGCGATCACAGATACGCAGTATTTT.

In this sample, this clonotype turned up a few times. The rearrangement uses TRBV6-2 or TRBV6-3 and TRBJ2-7; D is uncertain. This CDR3 comprises 15 residues. CDR1 is MNHEY, CDR2 SVGEGT, per germline. CDR3 sequence: CASSRDGHSSYEQYV. The CDR3 nucleotides read TGTGCCAGCAGTAGAGACGGTCACAGCTCCTATGAGCAGTACGTC.

The chain recombines TRBV2 with TRBJ2-2; 14 nucleotides align to TRBD2. Germline loops: CDR1 SNHLY, CDR2 FYNNEI. The CDR3 has 18 amino acids. J was trimmed by 6 bases and V by 7 bases; bases with no gene match: 13. CDR3 in DNA: TGTGCCAGCAACGGACTAGCGGGGGGCCTCCGAAATTCCGGGGAGCTGTTTTTT. This sequence encodes CASNGLAGGLRNSGELFF.

V usage is TRBV29-1 and J usage is TRBJ2-5; 10 bases line up with TRBD2. The V segment lost 2 bases and the J segment 5 bases; nucleotides outside the gene matches: 11. CDR3 size: 16 residues. Germline-derived CDR1 and CDR2 are SQVTM and ANQGSEA. The chain's CDR3 is CSVEPLGLAGEETQYF. DNA of the CDR3: TGCAGCGTTGAACCCCTGGGCCTAGCGGGGGAGGAGACCCAGTACTTC. Variable domain in full (rest from reference TRBV29-1 and TRBJ2-5): SAVISQKPSRDICQRGTSLTIQCQVDSQVTMMFWYRQQPGQSLTLIATANQGSEATYESGFVIDKFPISRPNLTFSTLTVSNMSPEDSSIYLCSVEPLGLAGEETQYFGPGTRLLVL.

CDR3: CASSLSGWETQYF. The CDR3 DNA reads as TGTGCCAGCAGTTTATCAGGTTGGGAGACCCAGTACTTC. The chain employs TRBV27 and TRBJ2-5; D is ambiguous. V shed 0 bases and J shed 5 bases, with 7 bases lying between them. The CDR3 spans 13 residues. CDR1 and CDR2 from the germline V gene are MNHEY and SMNVEV (reference sequence).

This clonotype was seen only once. The V and J genes are TRBV7-9 and TRBJ2-5; D remains ambiguous. V lost 7 bases and J lost 0, with 9 bases in between. Germline V CDR1 and CDR2: SEHNR, FQNEAQ (reference sequence). The CDR3 extends over 13 amino acids. CDR3 amino acids: CASTPRDQETQYF. DNA for the CDR3: TGTGCCAGCACCCCTCGAGACCAAGAGACCCAGTACTTC.

This clonotype was seen a handful of times. The V gene is TRBV18, the J gene TRBJ1-1; no firm D call. The CDR3 totals 14 residues. The germline CDR1 and CDR2 sequences are KGHSH and LQKENI. Trimming stripped 0 bases from V and 4 bases from J, with 9 bases between. The CDR3 protein is CASSPPDRGTEAFF. CDR3 DNA sequence: TGTGCCAGCTCACCACCGGATCGGGGCACTGAAGCTTTCTTT.

This rearrangement joins TRBV12-3 or TRBV12-4 to TRBJ1-1; weak D call: TRBD1 (5 bases). With 1 base removed from V and 8 bases from J, the gap between germline ends came to 11 bases. The CDR3 is made up of 13 amino acids. As DNA, the CDR3 is TGTGCCAGCAGTTTAGACGACAGTCCGGAAGCTTTCTTT. Translating it yields CASSLDDSPEAFF.

This sequence joins TRBV7-9 and TRBJ2-7; 8 nucleotides align to TRBD2. Germline loops: CDR1 SEHNR, CDR2 FQNEAQ (reference sequence). Trimming removed 0 bases from V and 5 bases from J; junction bases left unmatched: 6. The CDR3 is 15 residues long. The CDR3 sequence is CASSLAGTRYDEQYV. As DNA, the CDR3 is TGTGCCAGCAGCTTAGCGGGGACTAGATACGACGAGCAGTACGTC.